This is a list of T cell receptor beta chains from one sample in a study of blood T cell repertoires in COVID-19. Only in-frame clones appear in the TCRdb table, and some are missing; sequencing was by immunoSEQ multiplex PCR. The sample lists around 200,000 clones; more than 70% were seen once. Sequenced sample: peripheral blood. These receptors were obtained from a man aged 35-49 years with active or convalescent COVID-19. The CDR3 runs from the conserved cysteine through the conserved F or W. D genes are given only for firm matches. The size of a clone is reported for some rows only, either as once, few or many, or as a class for expanded clones.

clone size: NA; V gene: TRBV9; D gene: TRBD1; J gene: TRBJ1-3; CDR3 protein: CASSGTGGGNTIYF; CDR3 DNA: TGTGCCAGCAGCGGGACAGGTGGTGGAAACACCATATATTTT
clone size: NA; V gene: TRBV6-2/TRBV6-3; D gene: TRBD2; J gene: TRBJ2-3; CDR3 protein: CASNPTRAGGTASTDTQYF; CDR3 DNA: TGTGCCAGCAACCCCACTAGAGCGGGGGGAACCGCTAGCACAGATACGCAGTATTTT
clone size: few; V gene: TRBV30; D gene: TRBD1; J gene: TRBJ1-2; CDR3 protein: CAWGQGRDGYTF; CDR3 DNA: TGTGCCTGGGGACAGGGGAGGGATGGCTACACCTTC
clone size: NA; V gene: TRBV18; D gene: NA; J gene: TRBJ1-1; CDR3 protein: CASSPGDGSLGTEAFF; CDR3 DNA: TGTGCCAGCTCACCGGGAGATGGTTCCTTGGGGACTGAAGCTTTCTTT
clone size: NA; V gene: TRBV6-5; D gene: TRBD1; J gene: TRBJ2-4; CDR3 protein: CASSNTGVAKNIQYF; CDR3 DNA: TGTGCCAGCAGTAATACAGGGGTGGCCAAAAACATTCAGTACTTC
clone size: NA; V gene: TRBV5-1; D gene: TRBD1; J gene: TRBJ1-2; CDR3 protein: CASSPGQEGYGYTF; CDR3 DNA: TGCGCCAGCAGCCCGGGACAGGAGGGCTATGGCTACACCTTC
clone size: NA; V gene: TRBV6-6; D gene: TRBD2; J gene: TRBJ2-5; CDR3 protein: CASSYLSSGQETQYF; CDR3 DNA: TGTGCCAGCAGTTACTTGTCTAGCGGACAAGAGACCCAGTACTTC
clone size: NA; V gene: TRBV6-2/TRBV6-3; D gene: NA; J gene: TRBJ1-2; CDR3 protein: CASSPDGGKNYGYTF; CDR3 DNA: TGTGCCAGCAGCCCAGACGGAGGGAAGAACTATGGCTACACCTTC
clone size: NA; V gene: TRBV6-5; D gene: NA; J gene: TRBJ1-5; CDR3 protein: CASSQGTTSNQPQHF; CDR3 DNA: TGTGCCAGCTCACAGGGTACGACGAGCAATCAGCCCCAGCATTTT
clone size: NA; V gene: TRBV4-1; D gene: NA; J gene: TRBJ2-1; CDR3 protein: CASSQVSGFPYNEQFF; CDR3 DNA: TGCGCCAGCAGCCAAGTATCGGGATTTCCCTACAATGAGCAGTTCTTC
clone size: NA; V gene: TRBV19; D gene: NA; J gene: TRBJ2-1; CDR3 protein: CASSIGEVVVPFF; CDR3 DNA: TGTGCCAGTAGTATAGGGGAGGTTGTGGTACCGTTCTTC
clone size: NA; V gene: TRBV25-1; D gene: NA; J gene: TRBJ1-1; CDR3 protein: CASSEYWKEEGPLLEAFF; CDR3 DNA: TGTGCCAGCAGTGAATATTGGAAAGAAGAGGGCCCACTACTTGAAGCTTTCTTT
clone size: NA; V gene: TRBV7-8; D gene: TRBD1; J gene: TRBJ1-2; CDR3 protein: CASSPPGTGLGYTF; CDR3 DNA: TGTGCCAGCAGCCCACCCGGGACAGGGTTGGGCTACACCTTC
clone size: NA; V gene: TRBV19; D gene: NA; J gene: TRBJ1-3; CDR3 protein: CASIPATADSGNTIYF; CDR3 DNA: TGTGCCAGTATCCCCGCAACGGCGGACTCTGGAAACACCATATATTTT
clone size: NA; V gene: TRBV4-3; D gene: NA; J gene: TRBJ2-6; CDR3 protein: CASSRGLRTAPSGANVLTF; CDR3 DNA: TGCGCCAGCAGCCGCGGACTCAGGACGGCTCCCTCTGGGGCCAACGTCCTGACTTTC
clone size: NA; V gene: TRBV11-3; D gene: NA; J gene: TRBJ1-1; CDR3 protein: CASSFSAGTEAFF; CDR3 DNA: TGTGCCAGCAGCTTTTCGGCGGGCACTGAAGCTTTCTTT
clone size: NA; V gene: TRBV29-1; D gene: TRBD1; J gene: TRBJ1-2; CDR3 protein: CSTEVADRASYTF; CDR3 DNA: TGCAGCACCGAGGTAGCGGACAGGGCTAGCTACACCTTC
clone size: once; V gene: TRBV12-5; D gene: TRBD1; J gene: TRBJ1-5; CDR3 protein: CASGPDPGQALNQPQHF; CDR3 DNA: TGTGCTAGTGGTCCCGACCCGGGACAGGCTTTAAATCAGCCCCAGCATTTT
clone size: NA; V gene: TRBV25-1; D gene: TRBD1; J gene: TRBJ1-2; CDR3 protein: CASRDRRNYGYTF; CDR3 DNA: TGTGCCAGCAGGGACAGGCGAAACTATGGCTACACCTTC
clone size: NA; V gene: TRBV19; D gene: TRBD2; J gene: TRBJ2-7; CDR3 protein: CASSTTTQGGWTSGGFSSYEQYF; CDR3 DNA: TGTGCCAGTAGTACCACAACACAGGGAGGCTGGACTAGCGGGGGGTTCAGCTCCTACGAGCAGTACTTC